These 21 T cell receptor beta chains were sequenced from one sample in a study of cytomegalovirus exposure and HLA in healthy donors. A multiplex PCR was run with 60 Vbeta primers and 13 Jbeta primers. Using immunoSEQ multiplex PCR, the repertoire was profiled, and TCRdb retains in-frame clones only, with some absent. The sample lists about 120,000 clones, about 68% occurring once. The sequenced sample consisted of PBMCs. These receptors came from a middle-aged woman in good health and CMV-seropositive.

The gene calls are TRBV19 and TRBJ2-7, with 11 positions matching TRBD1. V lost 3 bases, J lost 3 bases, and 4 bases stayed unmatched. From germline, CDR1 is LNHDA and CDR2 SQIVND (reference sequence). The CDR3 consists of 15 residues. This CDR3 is CASSIGQGAYYEQYF. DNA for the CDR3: TGTGCCAGTAGTATTGGACAGGGGGCGTACTACGAGCAGTACTTC.

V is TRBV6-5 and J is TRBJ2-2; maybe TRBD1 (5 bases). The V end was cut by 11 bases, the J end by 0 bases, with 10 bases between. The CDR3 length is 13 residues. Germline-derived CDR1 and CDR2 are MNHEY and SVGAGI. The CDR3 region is CAVQATNTGELFF. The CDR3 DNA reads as TGTGCCGTACAGGCAACGAACACCGGGGAGCTGTTTTTT.

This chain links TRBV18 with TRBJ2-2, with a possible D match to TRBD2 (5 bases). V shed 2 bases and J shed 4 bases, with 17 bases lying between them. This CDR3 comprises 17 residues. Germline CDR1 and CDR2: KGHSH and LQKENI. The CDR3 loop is CASSPKLVARPTGELFF. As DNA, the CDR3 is TGTGCCAGCTCACCAAAACTGGTAGCGAGACCCACCGGGGAGCTGTTTTTT. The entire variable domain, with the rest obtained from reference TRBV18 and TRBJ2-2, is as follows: NAGVMQNPRHLVRRRGQEARLRCSPMKGHSHVYWYRQLPEEGLKFMVYLQKENIIDESGMPKERFSAEFPKEGPSILRIQQVVRGDSAAYFCASSPKLVARPTGELFFGEGSRLTVL.

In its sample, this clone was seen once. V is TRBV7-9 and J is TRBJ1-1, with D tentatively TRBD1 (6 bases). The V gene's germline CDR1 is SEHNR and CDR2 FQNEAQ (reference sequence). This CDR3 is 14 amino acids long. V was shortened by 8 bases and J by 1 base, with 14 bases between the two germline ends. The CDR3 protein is CASQGITPNTEAFF. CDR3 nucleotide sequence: TGTGCCAGCCAGGGGATCACTCCGAACACTGAAGCTTTCTTT.

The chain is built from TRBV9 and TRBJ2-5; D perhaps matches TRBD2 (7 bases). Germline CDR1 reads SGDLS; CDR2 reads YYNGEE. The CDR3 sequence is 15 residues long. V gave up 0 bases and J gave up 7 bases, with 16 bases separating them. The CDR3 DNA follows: TGTGCCAGCAGCGTAGAGGGGGGGCAAGAGCTGACCCAGTACTTC. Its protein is CASSVEGGQELTQYF.

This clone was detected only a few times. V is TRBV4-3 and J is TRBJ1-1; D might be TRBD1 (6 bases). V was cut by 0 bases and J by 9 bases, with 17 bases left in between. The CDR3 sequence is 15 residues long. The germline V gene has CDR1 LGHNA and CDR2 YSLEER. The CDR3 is CASSQDLGAGTKAFF. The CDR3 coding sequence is TGCGCCAGCAGCCAAGATCTAGGGGCCGGGACAAAAGCTTTCTTT.

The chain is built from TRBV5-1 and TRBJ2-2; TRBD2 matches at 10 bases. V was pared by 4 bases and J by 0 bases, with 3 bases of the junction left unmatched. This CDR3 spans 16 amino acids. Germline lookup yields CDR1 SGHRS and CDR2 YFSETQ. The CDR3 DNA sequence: TGCGCCAGCAGCGACGGGACTAGCGCGAACACCGGGGAGCTGTTTTTT. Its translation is CASSDGTSANTGELFF.

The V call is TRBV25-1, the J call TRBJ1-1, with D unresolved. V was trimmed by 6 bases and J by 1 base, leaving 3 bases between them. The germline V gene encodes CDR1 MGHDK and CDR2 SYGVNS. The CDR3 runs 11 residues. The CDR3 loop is CASSGNTEAFF. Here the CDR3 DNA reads TGTGCCAGCAGCGGGAACACTGAAGCTTTCTTT.

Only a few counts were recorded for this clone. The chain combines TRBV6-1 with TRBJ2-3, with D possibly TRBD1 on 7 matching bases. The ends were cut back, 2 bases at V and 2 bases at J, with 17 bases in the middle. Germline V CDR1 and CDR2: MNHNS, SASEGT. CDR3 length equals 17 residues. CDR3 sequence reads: CASSEFLSGGYTDTQYF. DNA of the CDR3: TGTGCCAGCAGTGAATTTTTGTCAGGGGGGTACACAGATACGCAGTATTTT.

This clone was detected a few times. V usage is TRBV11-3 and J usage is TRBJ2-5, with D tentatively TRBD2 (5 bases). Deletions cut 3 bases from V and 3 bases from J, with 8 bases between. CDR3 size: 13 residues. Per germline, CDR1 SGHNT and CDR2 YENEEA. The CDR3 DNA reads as TGTGCCAGCAGCTTCGCCGGGGAAGAGACCCAGTACTTC. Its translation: CASSFAGEETQYF.

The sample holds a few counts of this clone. CDR3 DNA: TGTGCCAGCAGTGAAGACAGGGCGTCCACCGGGGAGCTGTTTTTT. This sequence encodes CASSEDRASTGELFF. The rearrangement uses TRBV25-1 and TRBJ2-2, with TRBD1 matching over 7 bases. V shed 2 bases, J shed 4 bases, and the junction held 4 bases outside the gene matches. CDR1 and CDR2 from the germline V gene are MGHDK and SYGVNS. This CDR3 spans 15 amino acids.

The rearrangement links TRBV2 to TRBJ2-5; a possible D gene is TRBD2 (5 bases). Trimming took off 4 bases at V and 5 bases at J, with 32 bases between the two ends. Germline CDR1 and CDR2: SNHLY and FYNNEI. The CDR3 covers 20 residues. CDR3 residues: CASSVPSSERHNPLYETQYF. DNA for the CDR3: TGTGCCAGCAGTGTTCCGAGTAGCGAGAGGCACAACCCGCTCTATGAGACCCAGTACTTC.

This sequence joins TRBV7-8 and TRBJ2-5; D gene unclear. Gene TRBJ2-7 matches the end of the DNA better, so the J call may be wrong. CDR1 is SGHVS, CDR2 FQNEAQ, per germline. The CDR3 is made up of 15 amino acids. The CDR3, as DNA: TGTGCCAGCAGCCAAAATCCCGGGTTATGGTACGAGCAGTACTTC. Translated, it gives CASSQNPGLWYEQYF.

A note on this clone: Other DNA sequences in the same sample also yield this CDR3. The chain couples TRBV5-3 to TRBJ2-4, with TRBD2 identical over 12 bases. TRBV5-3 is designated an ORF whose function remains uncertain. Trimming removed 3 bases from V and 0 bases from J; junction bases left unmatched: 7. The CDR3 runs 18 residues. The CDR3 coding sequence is TGTGCCAGAAGCTGCCTAGCGGGAGGGGATCTAGCCAAAAACATTCAGTACTTC. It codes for CARSCLAGGDLAKNIQYF.

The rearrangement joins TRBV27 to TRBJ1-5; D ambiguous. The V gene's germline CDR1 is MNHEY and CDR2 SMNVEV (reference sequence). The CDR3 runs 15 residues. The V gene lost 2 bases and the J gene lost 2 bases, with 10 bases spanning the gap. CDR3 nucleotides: TGTGCCAGCAGTTTACTCGGGGAAGGCAATCAGCCCCAGCATTTT. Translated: CASSLLGEGNQPQHF.

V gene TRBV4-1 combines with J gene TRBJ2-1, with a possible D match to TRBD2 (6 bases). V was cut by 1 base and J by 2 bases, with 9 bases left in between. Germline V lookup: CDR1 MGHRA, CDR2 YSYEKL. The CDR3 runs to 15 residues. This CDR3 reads CASSQVAATYNEQFF. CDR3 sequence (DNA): TGCGCCAGCAGCCAAGTAGCGGCTACCTACAATGAGCAGTTCTTC.

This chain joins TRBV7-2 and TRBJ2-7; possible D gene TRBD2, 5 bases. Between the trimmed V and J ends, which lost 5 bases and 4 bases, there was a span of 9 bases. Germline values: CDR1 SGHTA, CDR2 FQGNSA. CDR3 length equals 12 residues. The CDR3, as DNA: TGTGCCAGCAGCCTCACGGGGTACGAGCAGTACTTC. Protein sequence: CASSLTGYEQYF.

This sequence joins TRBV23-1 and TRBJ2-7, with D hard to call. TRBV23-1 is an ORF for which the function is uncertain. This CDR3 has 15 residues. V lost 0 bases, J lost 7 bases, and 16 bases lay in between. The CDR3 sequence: CASSQSVRAAGEQYF. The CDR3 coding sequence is TGCGCCAGCAGTCAATCGGTACGCGCGGCTGGTGAGCAGTACTTC.

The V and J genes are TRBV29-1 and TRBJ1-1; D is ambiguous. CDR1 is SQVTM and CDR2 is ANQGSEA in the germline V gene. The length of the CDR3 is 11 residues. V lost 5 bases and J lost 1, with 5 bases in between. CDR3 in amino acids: CSVPGNTEAFF. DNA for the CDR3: TGCAGCGTTCCCGGGAACACTGAAGCTTTCTTT.

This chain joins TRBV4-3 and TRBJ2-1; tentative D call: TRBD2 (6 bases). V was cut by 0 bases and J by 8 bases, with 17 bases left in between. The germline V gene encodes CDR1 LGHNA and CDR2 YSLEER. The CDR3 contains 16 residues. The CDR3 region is CASSQDTPSASDEQFF. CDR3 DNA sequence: TGCGCCAGCAGCCAAGATACGCCTAGCGCCAGCGATGAGCAGTTCTTC.

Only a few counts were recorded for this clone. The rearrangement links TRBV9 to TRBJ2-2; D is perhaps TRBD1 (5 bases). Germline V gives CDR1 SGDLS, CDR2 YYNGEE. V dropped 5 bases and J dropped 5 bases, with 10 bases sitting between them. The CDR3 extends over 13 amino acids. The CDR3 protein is CASRRTGTGELFF. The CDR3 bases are TGTGCCAGCAGAAGAACAGGTACCGGGGAGCTGTTTTTT. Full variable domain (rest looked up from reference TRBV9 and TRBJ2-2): DSGVTQTPKHLITATGQRVTLRCSPRSGDLSVYWYQQSLDQGLQFLIQYYNGEERAKGNILERFSAQQFPDLHSELNLSSLELGDSALYFCASRRTGTGELFFGEGSRLTVL.